This is a list of T cell receptor beta chains from one sample in a study of shared clonotypes between healthy human individuals. Generated by immunoSEQ multiplex PCR, the TCRdb table keeps only in-frame clones and is missing some. The sample has about 2 million clones, 95% seen once. Sequencing used naive CD4+ T cells sorted from blood. These receptors all come from a man younger than 35 in good health. Each CDR3 is given with its conserved first and last residue.

TRBV27	TRBJ1-1	CASSREGLNTEAFF
TRBV4-2	TRBJ1-4	CASSQVGQATNEKLFF
TRBV18	TRBJ1-2	CASSLQDSYGYTF
TRBV30	TRBJ2-1	CAWSVGVHYNEQFF
TRBV5-1	TRBJ1-4	CASSLLGLQGTSNEKLFF
TRBV29-1	TRBJ2-2	CSVEEGSNTGELFF
TRBV6-1	TRBJ2-7	CASSITGYEQYF
TRBV14	TRBJ1-4	CASSRNKLKLFF
TRBV6-5	TRBJ2-7	CASRTGAYEQYF
TRBV11-2	TRBJ2-1	CASSRTHTLYNEQFF
TRBV7-2	TRBJ1-2	CASRAPVGGYTF
TRBV5-6	TRBJ2-7	CASSHRRTSGTYEQYF
TRBV10-3	TRBJ2-7	CAISGLAGGGEQYF
TRBV30	TRBJ2-2	CAWRLGTNTGELFF
TRBV12-5	TRBJ2-7	CASGLIGSYGEQYF
TRBV18	TRBJ2-7	CASVRDRTYEQYF
TRBV10-3	TRBJ1-1	CAISRELTEAFF